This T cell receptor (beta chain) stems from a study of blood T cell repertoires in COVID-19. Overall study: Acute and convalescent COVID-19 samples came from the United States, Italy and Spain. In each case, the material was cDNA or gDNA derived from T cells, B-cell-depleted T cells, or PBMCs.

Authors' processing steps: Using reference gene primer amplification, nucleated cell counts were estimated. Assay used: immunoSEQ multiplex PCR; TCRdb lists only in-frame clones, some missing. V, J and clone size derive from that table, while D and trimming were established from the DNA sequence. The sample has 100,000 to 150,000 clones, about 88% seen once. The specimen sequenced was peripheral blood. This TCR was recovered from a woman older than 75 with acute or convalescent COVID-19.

This chain's CDR3 is CASSHRDSGANVLTF. The CDR3 coding sequence is TGTGCCAGCAGTCACAGAGACTCTGGGGCCAACGTCCTGACTTTC. The chain carries TRBV6-5 and TRBJ2-6; D unresolved. There are 15 residues in the CDR3. Trimming took off 5 bases at V and 0 bases at J, with 8 bases between the two ends. CDR1 is MNHEY and CDR2 is SVGAGI in the germline V gene.